Listed here are 17 T cell receptor beta chains from one sample, sequenced in a study of metastatic and nonmetastatic thyroid tumors. The entire patient cohort was treatment-naive prior to thyroid surgery. TCRdb re-called the PCR reads through MiXCR. The table has 85,000 to 100,000 clones, 12% seen once. Sequenced material: blood. All receptors come from a female donor with papillary thyroid cancer or a benign thyroid nodule (not recorded which). Some clones in this sample may be carry-over from other donors' samples.

In its sample, this clone was seen many times. Different DNA sequences within this sample yield the same CDR3. The chain couples TRBV5-5 to TRBJ2-5, with TRBD1 matching over 11 bases. The germline gives CDR1 SGHKS, CDR2 YYEKEE (reference sequence). The junction had 2 bases not matched to a gene; V was cut back by 5 bases and J by 5 bases. The CDR3 spans 13 residues. As DNA, the CDR3 is TGTGCCAGCAGGGGGACAGGGGGGGAGACCCAGTACTTC. Protein sequence: CASRGTGGETQYF.

This clone has a handful of counts. The chain joins TRBV20-1 to TRBJ1-5; D gene ambiguous. The CDR3 runs to 16 residues. Germline CDR1 DFQATT, CDR2 SNEGSKA (reference sequence). With 0 bases removed from V and 2 bases from J, the gap between germline ends came to 14 bases. CDR3 DNA sequence: TGCAGTGCTAGAGATTATTCTAGAGTAGGCAATCAGCCCCAGCATTTT. It codes for CSARDYSRVGNQPQHF.

In its sample, this clone was seen many times. The V call is TRBV19, the J call TRBJ1-4; D gene unclear. Trimming stripped 10 bases from V and 8 bases from J, with 23 bases between. CDR3 length equals 15 residues. Germline loops: CDR1 LNHDA, CDR2 SQIVND (reference sequence). CDR3 residues: CATQARPTRYEKLFF. CDR3 DNA sequence: TGTGCCACCCAAGCCCGCCCTACAAGATACGAAAAACTGTTTTTT.

This clone was detected ten times or more. This sequence joins TRBV28 and TRBJ1-2; possible D gene TRBD1, 6 bases. The germline CDR1 and CDR2 sequences are MDHEN and SYDVKM. CDR3 length: 15 residues. Trimming removed 5 bases at V and 4 bases at J, with 17 bases between. CDR3 residues: CASSPTGLRLYGYTF. The CDR3 nucleotides read TGTGCCAGCAGTCCCACAGGGTTACGACTCTATGGCTACACCTTC.

To note about this clone: The CDR3 carries no conserved terminal phenylalanine or tryptophan, so it likely arises from a read error. This chain's CDR3 is CASSRQGGGTEAFS. CDR3 coding DNA: TGTGCCAGCAGCAGACAGGGGGGAGGGACTGAAGCTTTCTCT. The V gene is TRBV9, the J gene TRBJ1-1, with TRBD1 matching 9 bases. Germline CDR1 reads SGDLS; CDR2 reads YYNGEE. CDR3 length: 14 residues. V lost 4 bases, J lost 5 bases, and 6 bases stayed unmatched.

A few counts support this clone. A much larger clone differs by one base, so this may be a read error. V usage is TRBV20-1 and J usage is TRBJ1-5; D is uncertain. The CDR3 runs to 12 residues. Germline V gene data show CDR1 as DFQATT and CDR2 as SNEGSKA (reference sequence). CDR3 sequence (DNA): TGCAATGCATCCGGTTCTAATCAGCCCCAGCATTTT. As protein: CNASGSNQPQHF.

Concerning this clone itself: Additional DNA sequences in this sample encode the identical CDR3. This rearrangement joins TRBV27 to TRBJ2-7, with a possible D match to TRBD1 (5 bases). V lost 6 bases and J 6 bases, leaving 15 bases between the germline ends. The CDR3 covers 13 residues. Germline assignment: CDR1 MNHEY and CDR2 SMNVEV (reference sequence). CDR3 in DNA: TGTGCCAGCAGCTTGGGTACAGGCTTCGAGCAGTACTTC. This encodes CASSLGTGFEQYF.

The table lists this clone with many counts. The V and J genes are TRBV5-6 and TRBJ2-6, with 8 nucleotides matching TRBD1. The CDR3 totals 18 residues. V was clipped by 4 bases and J by 0 bases; unmatched bases: 9. Germline CDR1 is SGHDT and CDR2 is YYEEEE. CDR3 nucleotides: TGTGCCAGCAGCATAATGACAGGGGCGAACTCTGGGGCCAACGTCCTGACTTTC. Its protein is CASSIMTGANSGANVLTF. Full variable domain (outside the CDR3, taken from reference TRBV5-6 and TRBJ2-6): DAGVTQSPTHLIKTRGQQVTLRCSPKSGHDTVSWYQQALGQGPQFIFQYYEEEERQRGNFPDRFSGHQFPNYSSELNVNALLLGDSALYLCASSIMTGANSGANVLTFGAGSRLTVL.

This clone showed up many times. The gene calls are TRBV5-5 and TRBJ2-1, with TRBD2 identical over 7 bases. V shed 3 bases and J 10 bases; nucleotides not matched to a gene: 16. This CDR3 spans 16 amino acids. Germline loops: CDR1 SGHKS, CDR2 YYEKEE (reference sequence). CDR3 in amino acids: CASSSGRGGRSDEQFF. The CDR3 nucleotides read TGTGCCAGCAGCTCGGGGCGGGGCGGGAGATCTGACGAGCAGTTCTTC. Full variable domain (outside the CDR3, taken from reference TRBV5-5 and TRBJ2-1): DAGVTQSPTHLIKTRGQQVTLRCSPISGHKSVSWYQQVLGQGPQFIFQYYEKEERGRGNFPDRFSARQFPNYSSELNVNALLLGDSALYLCASSSGRGGRSDEQFFGPGTRLTVL.

This clone showed up many times. The chain combines TRBV5-6 with TRBJ2-7, with 10 bases aligning to TRBD2. CDR1 and CDR2 from the germline V gene are SGHDT and YYEEEE. This CDR3 has 14 residues. V shed 4 bases, J shed 6 bases, and the junction held 7 bases outside the gene matches. CDR3 loop: CASSTLAGDAEQYF. The CDR3 bases are TGTGCCAGCAGCACCCTAGCGGGAGATGCCGAGCAGTACTTC. Based on the CDR3 plus reference TRBV5-6 and TRBJ2-7, the full variable domain is DAGVTQSPTHLIKTRGQQVTLRCSPKSGHDTVSWYQQALGQGPQFIFQYYEEEERQRGNFPDRFSGHQFPNYSSELNVNALLLGDSALYLCASSTLAGDAEQYFGPGTRLTVT.

This clone came up many times. The rearrangement uses TRBV28 and TRBJ1-3; D is unresolved. Germline CDR1 reads MDHEN; CDR2 reads SYDVKM. There are 16 residues in the CDR3. V lost 3 bases and J 8 bases, leaving 20 bases between the germline ends. CDR3 bases: TGTGCCAGCAGTTTTGGCGAGGGTCCCGAATGGGACACCATATATTTT. Translating gives CASSFGEGPEWDTIYF.

This clone was seen ten or more times. This chain links TRBV7-9 with TRBJ2-7; D is unclear. Trimming took off 3 bases at V and 7 bases at J, with 19 bases between the two ends. Germline CDR1 reads SEHNR; CDR2 reads FQNEAQ (reference sequence). The CDR3 runs 15 residues. CDR3 nucleotides: TGTGCCAGCAGCTTCGATCTGGGGTCCTTTACGGAGCAGTACTTC. Protein product: CASSFDLGSFTEQYF.

There are a few counts of this clone. A much larger clone sits a single nucleotide away, making a read error possible. V gene TRBV10-3 combines with J gene TRBJ2-7; D is uncertain. The CDR3 spans 11 residues. Deletions cut 10 bases from V and 7 bases from J, with 14 bases between. CDR1 ENHRY and CDR2 SYGVKD come from the germline V gene. CDR3 in DNA: TGTGCCACCATGGGCGTAGGGGAGCAGTACTTC. This translates into CATMGVGEQYF.

V and J are TRBV7-8 and TRBJ1-1, with D maybe TRBD1 (6 bases). The V gene's germline CDR1 is SGHVS and CDR2 FQNEAQ. The CDR3 is 13 residues long. V dropped 8 bases and J dropped 3 bases, with 13 bases sitting between them. The DNA of the CDR3 is TGTGCCAGCGCCCAGGGGTTAGACACTGAAGCTTTCTTT. Its translation is CASAQGLDTEAFF.

Comments on this clone: The germline gene is not matched at one end of the junction; a read error may be the cause. This sequence joins TRBV7-2 and TRBJ2-7; D unclear. Germline values: CDR1 SGHTA, CDR2 FQGNSA. The CDR3 is made up of 15 amino acids. CDR3 coding DNA: TGTGCCAGCAGCTTAGGGGAAGCCATTTCCCACGAGCATTACTTC. Its translation: CASSLGEAISHEHYF.

This clone has only a few counts. The V and J genes are TRBV7-8 and TRBJ1-1; unclear D gene. This CDR3 has 13 residues. Germline-derived CDR1 and CDR2 are SGHVS and FQNEAQ. V was trimmed by 7 bases and J by 2 bases, leaving 11 bases between them. The CDR3 region has the DNA TGTGCCAGCATCTTTGGGTTAAACACTGAAGCTTTCTTT. It codes for CASIFGLNTEAFF.

V usage is TRBV7-7 and J usage is TRBJ2-2; TRBD1 aligns across 7 bases. CDR1 is SSHAT and CDR2 is FNYEAQ in the germline V gene (reference sequence). The CDR3 loop spans 16 amino acids. The CDR3 bases are TGTGCTAGGAGCCGGGACAGAAGGGCGAACACCGGGGAGCTGTTTTTT. This translates into CARSRDRRANTGELFF.